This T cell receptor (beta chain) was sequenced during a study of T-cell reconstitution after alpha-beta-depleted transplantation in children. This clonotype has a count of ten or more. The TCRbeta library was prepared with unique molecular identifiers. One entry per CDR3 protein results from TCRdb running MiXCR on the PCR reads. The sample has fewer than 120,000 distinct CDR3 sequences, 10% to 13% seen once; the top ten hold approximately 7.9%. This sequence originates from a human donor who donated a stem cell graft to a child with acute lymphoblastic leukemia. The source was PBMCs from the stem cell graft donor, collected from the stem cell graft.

The CDR3 reads CATATGTQGSETQYF. In DNA form, the CDR3 reads TGTGCCACGGCAACCGGGACCCAGGGTTCGGAGACCCAGTACTTC. J is TRBJ2-5 and V is TRBV10-3; D may be TRBD1 or TRBD2 (5 bases each). Germline CDR1 reads ENHRY; CDR2 reads SYGVKD. Trimming pared 10 bases from V and 5 bases from J, leaving 23 bases between. The length of the CDR3 is 15 residues.